The 10 T cell receptor beta chains reported below all come from one sample, sequenced in a study of vaccination effects on CD4 cells after COVID-19. Their specific antigens are unknown. The method was immunoSEQ multiplex PCR; TCRdb's version includes in-frame clones alone and lacks a portion of them. The sample shows approximately 76,000 clones, around 76% of them seen only once. Antigen-specific CD4+ T cell clonotypes were called by their expansion after viral peptide-pool culture in ViraFEST. Culture proceeded for 10 days, and CD4+ T cells were then isolated. Neither prior SARS-CoV-2 infection nor positive nucleocapsid antibodies were present in the vaccine recipients. The sample consisted of CD4+ T cells from PBMCs cultured with SARS-CoV-2 spike peptides, taken before COVID-19 vaccination. Receptor source: a human donor who received a COVID-19 vaccine.

The rearrangement links TRBV4-2 to TRBJ1-2; TRBD1 matches at 7 bases. Per germline, CDR1 LGHNA and CDR2 YNFKEQ. The CDR3 covers 15 residues. The trim removed 1 base at V and 4 bases at J, leaving 6 bases unmatched. The CDR3 DNA follows: TGTGCCAGCAGCCAAGCTTCGGGGGACAGCTATGGCTACACCTTC. It codes for CASSQASGDSYGYTF.

The sample holds one count of this clone. The chain recombines TRBV5-4 with TRBJ1-1; D possibly corresponds to TRBD1 (6 bases). With 2 bases removed from V and 9 bases from J, the gap between germline ends came to 14 bases. Looked up from germline, CDR1 is SGHNT and CDR2 is YYREEE (reference sequence). The CDR3 runs 13 residues. The CDR3 region has the DNA TGTGCCAGCAGCTTATCCATGGGGGGCCAAGCTTTCTTT. Protein: CASSLSMGGQAFF. Based on the CDR3 plus reference TRBV5-4 and TRBJ1-1, the full variable domain is ETGVTQSPTHLIKTRGQQVTLRCSSQSGHNTVSWYQQALGQGPQFIFQYYREEENGRGNFPPRFSGLQFPNYSSELNVNALELDDSALYLCASSLSMGGQAFFGQGTRLTVV.

The chain has TRBV24-1 and TRBJ2-5; 12 bases are a match to TRBD2. CDR1 KGHDR and CDR2 SFDVKD come from the germline V gene. Losses at the gene ends were 4 bases for V and 5 bases for J; bases not matched to a gene: 7. The CDR3 spans 16 residues. CDR3 sequence: CATSDSSGGAYETQYF. The CDR3 DNA is TGTGCCACCAGTGACTCTAGCGGGGGGGCCTATGAGACCCAGTACTTC.

J is TRBJ2-1 and V is TRBV3-1 (or the pseudogene TRBV3-2), with unresolved D. In germline, CDR1 is LGHDT, CDR2 YNNKEL (reference sequence). This CDR3 is 12 amino acids long. V was clipped by 1 base and J by 9 bases, with 7 bases between them. The CDR3 loop is CASSQAAVEQFF. CDR3 DNA: TGTGCCAGCAGCCAAGCAGCTGTTGAGCAGTTCTTC.

The chain uses TRBV6-5 and TRBJ1-1; no firm D call. V gave up 2 bases and J gave up 0 bases, with 10 bases separating them. There are 15 residues in the CDR3. Germline CDR1 reads MNHEY; CDR2 reads SVGAGI. CDR3 loop: CASSYRRTMNTEAFF. The CDR3 nucleotides read TGTGCCAGCAGTTACCGACGGACCATGAACACTGAAGCTTTCTTT.

The V gene is TRBV7-8, the J gene TRBJ1-2; 7 bases are shared with TRBD1. V dropped 5 bases and J dropped 2; count of bases not matched to a gene: 2. This CDR3 has 13 amino acids. CDR1 and CDR2 from the germline V gene are SGHVS and FQNEAQ. Here the CDR3 reads CASSTGQNYGYTF. The DNA for the CDR3 is TGTGCCAGCAGCACGGGACAGAACTATGGCTACACCTTC.

The CDR3 spells CASNLGRAGYTF. The CDR3 DNA reads as TGTGCCAGCAACCTCGGAAGGGCTGGCTACACCTTC. The rearrangement joins TRBV5-8 to TRBJ1-2; no clear D gene. V was clipped by 6 bases and J by 7 bases, with 13 bases between them. Germline V gene sequence: CDR1 SGHTS, CDR2 YDEGEE. CDR3 size: 12 residues.

The chain combines TRBV5-4 with TRBJ1-2; possibly TRBD1 for D (6 bases). V was clipped by 4 bases and J by 8 bases, with 15 bases between them. The CDR3 length is 13 residues. CDR1 is SGHNT, CDR2 YYREEE, per germline (reference sequence). CDR3 DNA: TGTGCCAGCAGCCTGGACAGCTCGGGGGGCTACACCTTC. It translates to CASSLDSSGGYTF.

This rearrangement joins TRBV6-2 or TRBV6-3 to TRBJ2-7, with unresolved D. With 2 bases removed from V and 1 base from J, the gap between germline ends came to 6 bases. The germline gives CDR1 MNHEY, CDR2 SVGEGT. This CDR3 is built from 13 residues. The CDR3 DNA is TGTGCCAGCAGTTACGGGTTATCCTACGAGCAGTACGTC. It is translated as CASSYGLSYEQYV.

The genes are TRBV6-5 and TRBJ1-1, with a weak D call TRBD1 (5 bases). The V end lost 2 bases, the J end lost 4 bases, and 11 bases lay between the germline ends. The CDR3 length is 14 residues. The V gene's germline CDR1 is MNHEY and CDR2 SVGAGI. The CDR3 DNA reads as TGTGCCAGCAGTTACCCAGGGCAGGCCACTGAAGCTTTCTTT. Its translation is CASSYPGQATEAFF.